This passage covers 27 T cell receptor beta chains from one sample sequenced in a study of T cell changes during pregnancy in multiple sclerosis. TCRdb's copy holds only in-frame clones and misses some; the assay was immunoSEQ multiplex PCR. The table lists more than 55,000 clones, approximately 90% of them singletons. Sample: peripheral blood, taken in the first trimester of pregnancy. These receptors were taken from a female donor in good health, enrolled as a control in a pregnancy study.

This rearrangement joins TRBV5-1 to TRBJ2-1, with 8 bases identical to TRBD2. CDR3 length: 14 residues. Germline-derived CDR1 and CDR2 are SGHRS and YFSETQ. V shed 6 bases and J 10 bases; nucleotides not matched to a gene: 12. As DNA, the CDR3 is TGCGCCAGCAAACCCTATAGCGGGGTGTTAGAGCAGTTCTTC. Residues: CASKPYSGVLEQFF.

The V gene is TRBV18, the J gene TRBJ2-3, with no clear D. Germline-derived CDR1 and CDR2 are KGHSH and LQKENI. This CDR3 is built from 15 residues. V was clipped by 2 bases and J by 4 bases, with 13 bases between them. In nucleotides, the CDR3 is TGTGCCAGCTCACCAGCGGCGGTCAGTGCAGATACGCAGTATTTT. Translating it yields CASSPAAVSADTQYF.

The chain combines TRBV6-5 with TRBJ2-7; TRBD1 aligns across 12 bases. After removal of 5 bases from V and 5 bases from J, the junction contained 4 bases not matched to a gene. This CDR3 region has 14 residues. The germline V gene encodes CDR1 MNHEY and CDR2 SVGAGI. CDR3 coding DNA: TGTGCCAGCAGTGCCGGGACAGGGGGCAACGAGCAGTACTTC. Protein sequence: CASSAGTGGNEQYF.

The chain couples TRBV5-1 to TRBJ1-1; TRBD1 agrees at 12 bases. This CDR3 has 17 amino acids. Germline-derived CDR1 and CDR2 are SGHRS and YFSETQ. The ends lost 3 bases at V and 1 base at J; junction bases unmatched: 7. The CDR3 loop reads CASSYPGQGATNTEAFF. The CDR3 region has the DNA TGCGCCAGCAGCTACCCGGGACAGGGGGCAACGAACACTGAAGCTTTCTTT.

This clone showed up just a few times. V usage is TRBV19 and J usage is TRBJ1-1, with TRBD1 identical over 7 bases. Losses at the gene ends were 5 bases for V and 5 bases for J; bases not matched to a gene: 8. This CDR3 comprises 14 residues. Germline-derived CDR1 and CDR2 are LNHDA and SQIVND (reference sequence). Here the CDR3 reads CASSSQQGWTEAFF. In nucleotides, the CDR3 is TGTGCCAGTAGTTCACAACAGGGGTGGACTGAAGCTTTCTTT. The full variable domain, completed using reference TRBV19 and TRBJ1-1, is DGGITQSPKYLFRKEGQNVTLSCEQNLNHDAMYWYRQDPGQGLRLIYYSQIVNDFQKGDIAEGYSVSREKKESFPLTVTSAQKNPTAFYLCASSSQQGWTEAFFGQGTRLTVV.

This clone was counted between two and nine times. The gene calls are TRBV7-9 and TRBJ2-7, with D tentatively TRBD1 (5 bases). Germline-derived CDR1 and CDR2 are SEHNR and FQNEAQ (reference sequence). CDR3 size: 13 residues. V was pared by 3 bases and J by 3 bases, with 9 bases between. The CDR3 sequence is CASSFDRRYEQYF. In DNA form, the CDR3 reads TGTGCCAGCAGCTTTGACAGACGCTACGAGCAGTACTTC.

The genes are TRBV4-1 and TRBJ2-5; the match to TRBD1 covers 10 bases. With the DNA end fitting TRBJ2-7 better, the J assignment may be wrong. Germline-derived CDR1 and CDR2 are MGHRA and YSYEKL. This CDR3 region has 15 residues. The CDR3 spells CASSQGTGGAYEQYF. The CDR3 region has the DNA TGCGCCAGCAGCCAAGGGACAGGGGGGGCCTACGAGCAGTACTTC.

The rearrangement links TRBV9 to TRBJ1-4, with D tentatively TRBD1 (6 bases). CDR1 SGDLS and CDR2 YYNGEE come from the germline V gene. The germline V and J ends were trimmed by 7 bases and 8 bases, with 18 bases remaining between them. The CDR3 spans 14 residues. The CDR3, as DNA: TGTGCCAGCGGACCACAGGGAGGGGTAGAAAAACTGTTTTTT. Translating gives CASGPQGGVEKLFF.

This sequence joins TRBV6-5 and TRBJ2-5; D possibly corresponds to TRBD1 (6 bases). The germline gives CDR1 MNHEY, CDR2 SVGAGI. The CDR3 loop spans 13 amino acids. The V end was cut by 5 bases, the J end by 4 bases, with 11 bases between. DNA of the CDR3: TGTGCCAGCAGTGGCGACAGGCTAGAGACCCAGTACTTC. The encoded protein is CASSGDRLETQYF.

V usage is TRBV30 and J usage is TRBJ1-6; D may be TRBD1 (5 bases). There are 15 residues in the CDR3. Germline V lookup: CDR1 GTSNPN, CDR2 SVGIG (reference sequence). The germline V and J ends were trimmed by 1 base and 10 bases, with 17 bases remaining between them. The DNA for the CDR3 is TGTGCCTGGAGTGATGGGGCTTCGTCCTCCTCACCCCTCCACTTT. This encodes CAWSDGASSSSPLHF.

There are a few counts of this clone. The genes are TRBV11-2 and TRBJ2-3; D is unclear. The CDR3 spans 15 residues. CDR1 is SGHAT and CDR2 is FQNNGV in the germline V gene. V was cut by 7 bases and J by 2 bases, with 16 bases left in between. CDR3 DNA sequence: TGTGCCAGCACCTCGAGTATTAGCACCACAGATACGCAGTATTTT. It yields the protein CASTSSISTTDTQYF.

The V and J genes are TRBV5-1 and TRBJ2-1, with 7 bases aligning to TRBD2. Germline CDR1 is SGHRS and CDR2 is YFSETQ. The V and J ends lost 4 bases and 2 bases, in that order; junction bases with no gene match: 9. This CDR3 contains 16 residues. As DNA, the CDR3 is TGCGCCAGCAGCCCCGAGTGGGGGGGGACCTACAATGAGCAGTTCTTC. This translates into CASSPEWGGTYNEQFF. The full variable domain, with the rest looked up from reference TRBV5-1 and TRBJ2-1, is KAGVTQTPRYLIKTRGQQVTLSCSPISGHRSVSWYQQTPGQGLQFLFEYFSETQRNKGNFPGRFSGRQFSNSRSEMNVSTLELGDSALYLCASSPEWGGTYNEQFFGPGTRLTVL.

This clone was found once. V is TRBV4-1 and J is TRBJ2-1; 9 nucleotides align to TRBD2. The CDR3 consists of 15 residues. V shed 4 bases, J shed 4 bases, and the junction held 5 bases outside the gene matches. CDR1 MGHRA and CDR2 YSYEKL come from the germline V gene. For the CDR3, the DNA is TGCGCCAGCAGCCTACTAGCGGGCTTTTACAATGAGCAGTTCTTC. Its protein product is CASSLLAGFYNEQFF.

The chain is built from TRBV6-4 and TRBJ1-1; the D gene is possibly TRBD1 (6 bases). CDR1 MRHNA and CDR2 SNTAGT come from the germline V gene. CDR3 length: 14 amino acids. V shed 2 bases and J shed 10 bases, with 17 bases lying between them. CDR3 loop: CASSDGGSSGAAFF. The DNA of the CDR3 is TGTGCCAGCAGTGACGGGGGCAGTTCTGGGGCAGCTTTCTTT.

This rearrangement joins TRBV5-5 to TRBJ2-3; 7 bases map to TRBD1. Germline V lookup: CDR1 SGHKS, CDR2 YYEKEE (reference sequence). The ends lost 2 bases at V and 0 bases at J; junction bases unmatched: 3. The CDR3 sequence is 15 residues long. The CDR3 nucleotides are TGTGCCAGCAGCTTACAGGGGTACAGCACAGATACGCAGTATTTT. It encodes CASSLQGYSTDTQYF.

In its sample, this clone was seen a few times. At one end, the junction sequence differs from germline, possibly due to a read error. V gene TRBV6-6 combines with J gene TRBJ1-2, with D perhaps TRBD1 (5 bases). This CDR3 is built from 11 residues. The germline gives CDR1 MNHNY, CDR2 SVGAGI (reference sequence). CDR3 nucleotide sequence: TGTGCCAGCGGGACGGGGGAGATTCCCCCTTTC. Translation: CASGTGEIPPF.

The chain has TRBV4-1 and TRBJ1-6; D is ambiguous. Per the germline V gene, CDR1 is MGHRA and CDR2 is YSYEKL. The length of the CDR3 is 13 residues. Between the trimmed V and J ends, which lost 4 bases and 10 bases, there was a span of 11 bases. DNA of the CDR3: TGCGCCAGCAGCCCATTCTTGAGGTCACCCCTCCACTTT. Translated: CASSPFLRSPLHF.

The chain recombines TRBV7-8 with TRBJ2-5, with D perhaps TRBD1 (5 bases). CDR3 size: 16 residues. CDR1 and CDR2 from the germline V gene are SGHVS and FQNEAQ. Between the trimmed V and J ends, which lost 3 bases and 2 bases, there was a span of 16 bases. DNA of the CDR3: TGTGCCAGCAGCTTCAATACCGGTGCAGGGCAAGAGACCCAGTACTTC. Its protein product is CASSFNTGAGQETQYF.

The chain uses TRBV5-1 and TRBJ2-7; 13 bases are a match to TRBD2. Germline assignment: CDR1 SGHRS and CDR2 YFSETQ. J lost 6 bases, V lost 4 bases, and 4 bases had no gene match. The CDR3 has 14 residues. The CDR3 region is CASSILAGGFEQYF. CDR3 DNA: TGCGCCAGCAGCATACTAGCGGGAGGGTTCGAGCAGTACTTC.

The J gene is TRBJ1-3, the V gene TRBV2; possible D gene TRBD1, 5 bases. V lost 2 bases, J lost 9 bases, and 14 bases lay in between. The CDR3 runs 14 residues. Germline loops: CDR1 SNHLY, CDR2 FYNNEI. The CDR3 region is CASSEINGGGTIYF. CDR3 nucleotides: TGTGCCAGCAGTGAAATTAATGGGGGGGGCACCATATATTTT.

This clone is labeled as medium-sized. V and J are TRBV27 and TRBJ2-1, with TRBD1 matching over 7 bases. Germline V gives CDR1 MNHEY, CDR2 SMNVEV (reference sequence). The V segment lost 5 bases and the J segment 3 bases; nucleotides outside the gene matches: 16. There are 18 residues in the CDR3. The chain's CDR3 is CASSPRRGGPPYYNEQFF. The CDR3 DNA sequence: TGTGCCAGCAGTCCCCGTAGAGGGGGCCCCCCTTACTACAATGAGCAGTTCTTC.

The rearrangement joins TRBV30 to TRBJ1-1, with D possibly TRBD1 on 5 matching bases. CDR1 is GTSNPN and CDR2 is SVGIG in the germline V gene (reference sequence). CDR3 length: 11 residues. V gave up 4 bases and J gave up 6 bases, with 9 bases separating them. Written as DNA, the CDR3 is TGTGCCTGGATTGGACATTCTGAAGCTTTCTTT. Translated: CAWIGHSEAFF.

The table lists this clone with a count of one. In DNA form, the CDR3 reads TGTGCCTGGAGTGTACACGGGTACGGCAATCAGCCCCAGCATTTT. It translates to CAWSVHGYGNQPQHF. V gene TRBV30 combines with J gene TRBJ1-5; D uncertain. Trimming removed 0 bases from V and 2 bases from J, with 11 bases in between. There are 15 residues in the CDR3. In germline, CDR1 is GTSNPN, CDR2 SVGIG (reference sequence). The whole variable domain, remainder taken from reference TRBV30 and TRBJ1-5, is SQTIHQWPATLVQPVGSPLSLECTVEGTSNPNLYWYRQAAGRGLQLLFYSVGIGQISSEVPQNLSASRPQDRQFILSSKKLLLSDSGFYLCAWSVHGYGNQPQHFGDGTRLSIL.

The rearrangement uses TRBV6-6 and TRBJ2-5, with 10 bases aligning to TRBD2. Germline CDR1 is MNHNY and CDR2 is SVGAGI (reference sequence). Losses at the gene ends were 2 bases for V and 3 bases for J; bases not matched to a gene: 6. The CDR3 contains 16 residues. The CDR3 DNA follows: TGTGCCAGCAGTTACGAGCGGGGGGGCTTGAAAGAGACCCAGTACTTC. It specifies CASSYERGGLKETQYF.

The CDR3 DNA reads TGTGCCAGCAGCTTAGGGACAGGGTCCTATGGCTACACCTTC. Amino acid sequence: CASSLGTGSYGYTF. J is TRBJ1-2 and V is TRBV13, with 7 positions matching TRBD1. This CDR3 is 14 amino acids long. Per the germline V gene, CDR1 is PRHDT and CDR2 is FYEKMQ (reference sequence). Germline trimming cut 0 bases from V and 4 bases from J; bases unmatched to any gene: 2. The full variable domain, completed using reference TRBV13 and TRBJ1-2, is AAGVIQSPRHLIKEKRETATLKCYPIPRHDTVYWYQQGPGQDPQFLISFYEKMQSDKGSIPDRFSAQQFSDYHSELNMSSLELGDSALYFCASSLGTGSYGYTFGSGTRLTVV.

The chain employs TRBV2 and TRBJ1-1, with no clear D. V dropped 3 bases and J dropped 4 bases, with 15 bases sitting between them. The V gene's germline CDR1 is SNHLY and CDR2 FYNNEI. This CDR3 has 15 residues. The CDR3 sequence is CASSDVREEGTEAFF. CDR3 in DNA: TGTGCCAGCAGTGATGTGAGGGAGGAAGGCACTGAAGCTTTCTTT.

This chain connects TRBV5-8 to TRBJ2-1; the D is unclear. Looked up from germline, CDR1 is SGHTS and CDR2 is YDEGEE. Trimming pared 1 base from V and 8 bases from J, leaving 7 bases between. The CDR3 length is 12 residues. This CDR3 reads CASSLREDEQFF. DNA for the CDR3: TGTGCCAGCAGCTTGAGAGAAGATGAGCAGTTCTTC.